The entry below describes one T cell receptor beta chain. No antigen is known for it. These data originate in a study of graft-versus-host responses after intestinal transplantation. Study overall: Following induction with anti-thymocyte globulin, all recipients were given tacrolimus and steroids for about 3 years. The study's findings and limits: Ileal or blood samples showed some GvH clones first, and such clones were also found in recipient marrow.

The method was immunoSEQ multiplex PCR; TCRdb's version includes in-frame clones alone and lacks a portion of them. Here the sample spans 90,000 to 120,000 clones, roughly 89% being singletons. The sequence derives from a human donor who was the organ donor for an intestinal transplant. The sequences come from unstimulated CD4+ T cells sorted from spleen or lymph node cells, collected before transplant.

The CDR3 is CASSERVTGYGYTF. The CDR3, as DNA: TGTGCCAGCAGTGAACGCGTGACAGGGTATGGCTACACCTTC. The V call is TRBV2, the J call TRBJ1-2; TRBD1 matches 7 bases. CDR1 is SNHLY and CDR2 is FYNNEI in the germline V gene. V was clipped by 2 bases and J by 5 bases; unmatched bases: 5. The CDR3 runs 14 residues.